Listed below are T cell receptor beta chains from one sample, sequenced in a study of blood T cell repertoires in COVID-19. The assay was immunoSEQ multiplex PCR, and TCRdb's table has in-frame clones only and misses some. The table shows more than 200,000 clones, with over 70% occurring only once. The sequencing input was peripheral blood. Receptors originate from a woman aged 45-65 years with acute or convalescent COVID-19. The CDR3 runs from the conserved cysteine through the conserved F or W. A D gene is named only where the DNA matches it firmly.

TRBJ2-1	TRBD2	TRBV5-1	TGCGCCAGCAGCCCCTTAGCGGGGGGTTACAATGAGCAGTTCTTC	CASSPLAGGYNEQFF
TRBJ1-2	.	TRBV2	TGTGCCAGTGAACCGGGACACCGCGGCTATGGCTACACCTTC	CASEPGHRGYGYTF
TRBJ2-1	TRBD2	TRBV11-3	TGTGCCAGTAGCTTAGCTGGGACTAGCGGGAGGGGTGAGCAGTTCTTC	CASSLAGTSGRGEQFF
TRBJ2-3	TRBD2	TRBV9	TGTGCCAGCAGCGCCGGGACTAGGAACACAGATACGCAGTATTTT	CASSAGTRNTDTQYF
TRBJ1-1	TRBD1	TRBV30	TGTGCCTGGAGTAGACAGGGGCAGTCTGAAGCTTTCTTT	CAWSRQGQSEAFF
TRBJ2-7	TRBD1	TRBV19	TGTGCCAGTAAGCGACAGGGCCCCTACGAGCAGTACTTC	CASKRQGPYEQYF
TRBJ2-1	TRBD2	TRBV2	TGTGCCAGCAGTCCGACTAGCGGGAGCAGTAATGAGCAGTTCTTC	CASSPTSGSSNEQFF
TRBJ2-4	.	TRBV4-1	TGCGCCAGCAGCCAAGAAAGGATAAAACATGTTAGTAGCCAAAGAGCCAAAAACATTCAGTACTTC	CASSQERIKHVSSQRAKNIQYF
TRBJ2-7	TRBD2	TRBV29-1	TGCAGCGTTGAATTGGGGGGGAGGACCTACGAGCAGTACTTC	CSVELGGRTYEQYF
TRBJ1-2	.	TRBV2	TGTGCCACCATTTCATATGGCTACACCTTC	CATISYGYTF